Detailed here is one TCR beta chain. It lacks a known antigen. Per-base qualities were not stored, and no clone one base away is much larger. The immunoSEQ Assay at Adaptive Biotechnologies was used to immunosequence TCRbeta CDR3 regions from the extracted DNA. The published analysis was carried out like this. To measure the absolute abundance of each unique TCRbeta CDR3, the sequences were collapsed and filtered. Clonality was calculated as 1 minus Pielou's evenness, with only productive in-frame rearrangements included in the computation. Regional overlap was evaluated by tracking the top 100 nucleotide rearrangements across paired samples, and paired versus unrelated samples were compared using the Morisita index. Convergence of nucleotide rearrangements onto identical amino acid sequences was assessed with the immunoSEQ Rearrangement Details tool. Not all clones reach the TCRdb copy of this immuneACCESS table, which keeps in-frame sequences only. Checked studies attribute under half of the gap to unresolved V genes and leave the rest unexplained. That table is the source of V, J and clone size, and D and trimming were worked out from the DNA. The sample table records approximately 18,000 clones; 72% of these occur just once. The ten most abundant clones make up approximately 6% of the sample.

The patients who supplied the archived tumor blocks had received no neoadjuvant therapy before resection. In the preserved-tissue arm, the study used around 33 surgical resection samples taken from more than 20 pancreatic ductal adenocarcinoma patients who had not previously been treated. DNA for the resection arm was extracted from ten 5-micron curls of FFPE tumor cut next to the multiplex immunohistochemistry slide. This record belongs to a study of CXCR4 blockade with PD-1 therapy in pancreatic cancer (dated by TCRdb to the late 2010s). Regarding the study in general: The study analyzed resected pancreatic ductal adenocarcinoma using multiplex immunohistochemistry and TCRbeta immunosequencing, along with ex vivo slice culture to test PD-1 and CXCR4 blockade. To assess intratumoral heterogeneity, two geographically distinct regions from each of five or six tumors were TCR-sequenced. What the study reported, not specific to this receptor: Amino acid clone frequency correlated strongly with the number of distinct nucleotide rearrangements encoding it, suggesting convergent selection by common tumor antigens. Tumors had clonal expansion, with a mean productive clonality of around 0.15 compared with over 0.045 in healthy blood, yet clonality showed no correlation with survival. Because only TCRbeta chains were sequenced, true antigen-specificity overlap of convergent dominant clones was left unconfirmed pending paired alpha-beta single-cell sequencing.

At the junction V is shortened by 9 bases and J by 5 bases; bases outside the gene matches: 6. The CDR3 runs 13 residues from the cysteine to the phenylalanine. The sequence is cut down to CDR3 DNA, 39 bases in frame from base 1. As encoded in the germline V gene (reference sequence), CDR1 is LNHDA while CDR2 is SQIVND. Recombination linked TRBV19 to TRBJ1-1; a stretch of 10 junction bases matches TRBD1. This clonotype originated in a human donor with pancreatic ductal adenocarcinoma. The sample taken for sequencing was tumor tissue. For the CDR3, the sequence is CASAGQGKTEAFF. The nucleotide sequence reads TGTGCCAGCGCGGGACAGGGGAAGACTGAAGCTTTCTTT.